This section outlines one T cell receptor (beta chain) sequence together with its context. Its specificity is unknown. This CDR3 comprises 13 residues. Germline loops: CDR1 SNHLY, CDR2 FYNNEI. V dropped 7 bases and J dropped 6 bases, with 15 bases sitting between them. The sample originates from a study of cytomegalovirus exposure and HLA in healthy donors. On the study more broadly: In a previous analysis, 110 million or so unique TCR beta sequences were found from 150 million to 200 million T cells. Study results and limitations: The study had only CMV serostatus as immune exposure information.

The study ran its PCR with 60 Vbeta and 13 Jbeta primers. Clones were sequenced by immunoSEQ multiplex PCR, and TCRdb holds only the in-frame ones, with some missing. Reported are some 150,000 clones; the ten largest clones contain 2% to 2.5%. The V call is TRBV2, the J call TRBJ1-2; perhaps TRBD1 as D (6 bases). The TCR comes from a woman aged 18-29 years in good health and CMV-seronegative. The sequenced sample was PBMCs. CDR3 residues: CASKGLNRDGYTF. CDR3 nucleotide sequence: TGTGCCAGCAAGGGTCTTAACAGGGATGGCTACACCTTC. Filled out from reference TRBV2 and TRBJ1-2, the complete variable domain reads EPEVTQTPSHQVTQMGQEVILRCVPISNHLYFYWYRQILGQKVEFLVSFYNNEISEKSEIFDDQFSVERPDGSNFTLKIRSTKLEDSAMYFCASKGLNRDGYTFGSGTRLTVV.